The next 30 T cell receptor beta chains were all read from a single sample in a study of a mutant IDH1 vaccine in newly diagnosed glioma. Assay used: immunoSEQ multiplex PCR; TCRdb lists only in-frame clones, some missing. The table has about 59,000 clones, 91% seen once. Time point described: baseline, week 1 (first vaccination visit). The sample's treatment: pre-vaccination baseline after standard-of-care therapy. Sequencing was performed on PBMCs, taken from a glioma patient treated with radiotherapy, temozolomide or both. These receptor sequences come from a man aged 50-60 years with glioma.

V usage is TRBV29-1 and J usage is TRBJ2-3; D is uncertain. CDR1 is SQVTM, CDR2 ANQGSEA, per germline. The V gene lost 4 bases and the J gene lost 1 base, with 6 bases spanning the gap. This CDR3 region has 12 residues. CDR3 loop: CSVGARTDTQYF. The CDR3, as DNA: TGCAGCGTTGGGGCCCGCACAGATACGCAGTATTTT.

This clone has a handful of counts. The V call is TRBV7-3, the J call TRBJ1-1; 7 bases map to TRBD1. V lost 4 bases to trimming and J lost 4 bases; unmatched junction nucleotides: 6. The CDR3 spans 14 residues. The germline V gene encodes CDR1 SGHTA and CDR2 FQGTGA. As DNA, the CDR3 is TGTGCCAGCAGCTCCCGACAGGGACCCACTGAAGCTTTCTTT. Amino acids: CASSSRQGPTEAFF.

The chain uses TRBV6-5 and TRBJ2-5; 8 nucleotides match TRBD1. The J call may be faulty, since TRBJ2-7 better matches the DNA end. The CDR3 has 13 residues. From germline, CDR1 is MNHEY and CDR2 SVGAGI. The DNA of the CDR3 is TGTGCCAGCAGGGGACAGGCGTCCTACGAGCAGTACTTC. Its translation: CASRGQASYEQYF.

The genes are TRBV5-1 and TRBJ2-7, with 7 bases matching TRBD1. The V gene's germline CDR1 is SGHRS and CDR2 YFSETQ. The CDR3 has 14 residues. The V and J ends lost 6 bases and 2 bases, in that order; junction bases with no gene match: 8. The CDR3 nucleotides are TGCGCCAGCACGAAAAGGGACAGACCCTACGAGCAGTACTTC. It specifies CASTKRDRPYEQYF.

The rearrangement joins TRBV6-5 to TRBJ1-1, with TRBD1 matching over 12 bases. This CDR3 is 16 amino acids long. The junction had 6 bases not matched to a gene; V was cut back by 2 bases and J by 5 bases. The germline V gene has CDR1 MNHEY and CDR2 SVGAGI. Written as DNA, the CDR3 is TGTGCCAGCAGTTACGGGACAGGGGGCTTGGGGACTGAAGCTTTCTTT. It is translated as CASSYGTGGLGTEAFF.

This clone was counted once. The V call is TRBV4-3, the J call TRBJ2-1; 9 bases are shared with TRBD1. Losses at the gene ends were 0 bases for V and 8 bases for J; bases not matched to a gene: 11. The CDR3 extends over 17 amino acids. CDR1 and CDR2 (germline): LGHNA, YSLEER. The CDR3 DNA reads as TGCGCCAGCAGCCAAGAAGTTGACGTGGGACAGGGACATGAGCAGTTCTTC. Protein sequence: CASSQEVDVGQGHEQFF.

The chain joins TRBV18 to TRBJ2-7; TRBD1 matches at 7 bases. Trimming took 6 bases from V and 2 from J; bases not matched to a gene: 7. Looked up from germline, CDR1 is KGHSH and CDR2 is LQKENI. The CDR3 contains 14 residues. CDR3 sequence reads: CASSEWDRTYEQYF. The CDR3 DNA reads TGTGCCAGCTCGGAATGGGACAGAACCTACGAGCAGTACTTC.

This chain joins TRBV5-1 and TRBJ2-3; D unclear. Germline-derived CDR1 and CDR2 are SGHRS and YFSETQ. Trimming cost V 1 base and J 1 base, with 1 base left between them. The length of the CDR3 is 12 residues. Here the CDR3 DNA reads TGCGCCAGCAGCTTGCGCACAGATACGCAGTATTTT. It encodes CASSLRTDTQYF. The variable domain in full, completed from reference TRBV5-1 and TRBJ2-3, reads KAGVTQTPRYLIKTRGQQVTLSCSPISGHRSVSWYQQTPGQGLQFLFEYFSETQRNKGNFPGRFSGRQFSNSRSEMNVSTLELGDSALYLCASSLRTDTQYFGPGTRLTVL.

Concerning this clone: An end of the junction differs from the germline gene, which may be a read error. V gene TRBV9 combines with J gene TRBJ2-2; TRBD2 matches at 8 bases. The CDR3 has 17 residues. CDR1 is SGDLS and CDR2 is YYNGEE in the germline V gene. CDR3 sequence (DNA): TGTGCCAGCAGCGTAGCTATGGGAGGGCCCTCCGGGGGGGGGCTGTTTTTT. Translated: CASSVAMGGPSGGGLFF. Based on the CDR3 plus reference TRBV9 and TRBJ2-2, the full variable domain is DSGVTQTPKHLITATGQRVTLRCSPRSGDLSVYWYQQSLDQGLQFLIQYYNGEERAKGNILERFSAQQFPDLHSELNLSSLELGDSALYFCASSVAMGGPSGGGLFFGEGSRLTVL.

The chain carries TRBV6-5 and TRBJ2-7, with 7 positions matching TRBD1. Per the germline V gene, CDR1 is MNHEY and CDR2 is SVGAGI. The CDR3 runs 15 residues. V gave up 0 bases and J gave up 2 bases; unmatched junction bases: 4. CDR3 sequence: CASSYSTGQTYEQYF. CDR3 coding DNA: TGTGCCAGCAGTTACTCGACGGGACAGACCTACGAGCAGTACTTC.

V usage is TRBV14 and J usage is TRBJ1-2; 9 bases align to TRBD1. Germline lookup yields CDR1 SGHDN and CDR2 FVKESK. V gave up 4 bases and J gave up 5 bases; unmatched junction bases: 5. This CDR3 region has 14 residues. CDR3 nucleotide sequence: TGTGCCAGCAGCCCGGACAGGGGACGGTATGGCTACACCTTC. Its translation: CASSPDRGRYGYTF.

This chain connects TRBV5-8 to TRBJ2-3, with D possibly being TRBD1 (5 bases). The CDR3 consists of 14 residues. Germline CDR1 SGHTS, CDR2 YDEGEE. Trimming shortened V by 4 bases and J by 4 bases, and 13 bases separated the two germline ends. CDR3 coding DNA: TGTGCCAGCAGCCCAGGTGGGGCTTCAGATACGCAGTATTTT. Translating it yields CASSPGGASDTQYF. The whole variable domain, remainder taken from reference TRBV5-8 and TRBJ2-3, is EAGVTQSPTHLIKTRGQQATLRCSPISGHTSVYWYQQALGLGLQFLLWYDEGEERNRGNFPPRFSGRQFPNYSSELNVNALELEDSALYLCASSPGGASDTQYFGPGTRLTVL.

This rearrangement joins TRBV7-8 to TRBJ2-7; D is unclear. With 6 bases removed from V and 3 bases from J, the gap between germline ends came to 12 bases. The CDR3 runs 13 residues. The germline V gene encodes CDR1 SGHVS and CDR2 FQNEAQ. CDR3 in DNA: TGTGCCAGCAGGTCAGACTTCTTCTACGAGCAGTACTTC. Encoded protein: CASRSDFFYEQYF.

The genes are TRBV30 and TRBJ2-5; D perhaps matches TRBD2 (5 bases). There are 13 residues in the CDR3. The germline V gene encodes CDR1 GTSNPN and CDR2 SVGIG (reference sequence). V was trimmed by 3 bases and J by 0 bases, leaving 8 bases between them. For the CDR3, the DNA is TGTGCCTGGAGCGTGAGGGACCAAGAGACCCAGTACTTC. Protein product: CAWSVRDQETQYF.

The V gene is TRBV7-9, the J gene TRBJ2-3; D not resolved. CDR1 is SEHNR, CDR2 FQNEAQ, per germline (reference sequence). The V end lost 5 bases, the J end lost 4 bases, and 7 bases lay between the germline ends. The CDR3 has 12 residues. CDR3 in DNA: TGTGCCAGCAGCCGAGGTCCAGATACGCAGTATTTT. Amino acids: CASSRGPDTQYF.

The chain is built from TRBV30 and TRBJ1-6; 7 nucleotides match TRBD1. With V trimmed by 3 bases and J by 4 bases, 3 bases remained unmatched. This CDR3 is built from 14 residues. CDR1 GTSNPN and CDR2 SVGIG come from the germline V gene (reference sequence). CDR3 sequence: CAWRRGQYNSPLHF. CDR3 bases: TGTGCCTGGAGGAGGGGACAGTATAATTCACCCCTCCACTTT. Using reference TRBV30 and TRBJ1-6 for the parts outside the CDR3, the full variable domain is SQTIHQWPATLVQPVGSPLSLECTVEGTSNPNLYWYRQAAGRGLQLLFYSVGIGQISSEVPQNLSASRPQDRQFILSSKKLLLSDSGFYLCAWRRGQYNSPLHFGNGTRLTVT.

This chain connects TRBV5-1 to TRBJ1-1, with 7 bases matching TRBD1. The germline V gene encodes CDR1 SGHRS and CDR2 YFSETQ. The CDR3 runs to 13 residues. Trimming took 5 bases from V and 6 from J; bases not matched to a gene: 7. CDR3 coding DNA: TGCGCCAGCAGTAAGGGGGCAGAGGCTGAAGCTTTCTTT. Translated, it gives CASSKGAEAEAFF.

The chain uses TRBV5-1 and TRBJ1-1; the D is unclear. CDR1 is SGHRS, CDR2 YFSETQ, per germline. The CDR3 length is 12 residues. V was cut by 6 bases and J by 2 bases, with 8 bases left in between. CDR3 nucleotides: TGCGCCAGCAAAGACCCCAACACTGAAGCTTTCTTT. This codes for CASKDPNTEAFF.

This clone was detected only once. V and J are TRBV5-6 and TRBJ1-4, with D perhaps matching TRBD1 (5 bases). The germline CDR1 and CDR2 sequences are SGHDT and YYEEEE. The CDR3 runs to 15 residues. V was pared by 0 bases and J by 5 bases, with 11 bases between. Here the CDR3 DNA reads TGTGCCAGCAGCTTGGTAGCAGGGTGGAATGAAAAACTGTTTTTT. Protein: CASSLVAGWNEKLFF.

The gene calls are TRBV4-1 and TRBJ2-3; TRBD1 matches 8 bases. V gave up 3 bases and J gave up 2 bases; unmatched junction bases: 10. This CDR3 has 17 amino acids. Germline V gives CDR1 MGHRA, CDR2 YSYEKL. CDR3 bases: TGCGCCAGCAGCCAGACTCCGGGACAGGAAATCACAGATACGCAGTATTTT. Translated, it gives CASSQTPGQEITDTQYF.

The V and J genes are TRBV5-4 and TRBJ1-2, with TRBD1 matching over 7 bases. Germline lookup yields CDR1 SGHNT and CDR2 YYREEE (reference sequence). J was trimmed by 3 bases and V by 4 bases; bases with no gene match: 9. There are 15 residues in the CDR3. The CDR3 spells CASSRPLTGYYGYTF. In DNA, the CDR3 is TGTGCCAGCAGCCGACCCTTGACAGGGTACTATGGCTACACCTTC. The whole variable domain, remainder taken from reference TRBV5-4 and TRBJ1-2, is ETGVTQSPTHLIKTRGQQVTLRCSSQSGHNTVSWYQQALGQGPQFIFQYYREEENGRGNFPPRFSGLQFPNYSSELNVNALELDDSALYLCASSRPLTGYYGYTFGSGTRLTVV.

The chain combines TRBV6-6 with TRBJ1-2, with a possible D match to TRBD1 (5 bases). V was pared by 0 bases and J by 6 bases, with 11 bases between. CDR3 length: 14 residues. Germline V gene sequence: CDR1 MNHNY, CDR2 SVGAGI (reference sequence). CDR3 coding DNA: TGTGCCAGCAGTTACTCGAGGCAGGGTAATGGCTACACCTTC. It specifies CASSYSRQGNGYTF.

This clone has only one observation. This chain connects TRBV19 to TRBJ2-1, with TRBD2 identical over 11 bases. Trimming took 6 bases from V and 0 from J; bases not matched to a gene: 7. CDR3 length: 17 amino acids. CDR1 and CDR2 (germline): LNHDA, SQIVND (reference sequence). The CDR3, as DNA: TGTGCCAGTAGAGGGACTAGCGGTGTCAGCTCCTACAATGAGCAGTTCTTC. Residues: CASRGTSGVSSYNEQFF.

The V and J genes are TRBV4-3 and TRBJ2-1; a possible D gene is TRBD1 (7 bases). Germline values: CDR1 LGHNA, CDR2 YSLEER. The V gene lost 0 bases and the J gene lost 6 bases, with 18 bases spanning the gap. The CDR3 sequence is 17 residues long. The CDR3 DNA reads TGCGCCAGCAGCCAAGATCGGGAGACCCGGGACAGCAATGAGCAGTTCTTC. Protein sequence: CASSQDRETRDSNEQFF.

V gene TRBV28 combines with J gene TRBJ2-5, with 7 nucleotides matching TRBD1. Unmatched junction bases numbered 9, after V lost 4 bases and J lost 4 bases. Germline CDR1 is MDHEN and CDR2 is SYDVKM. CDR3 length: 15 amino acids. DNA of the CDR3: TGTGCCAGCAGTTCGGCACGACAGGGTAGAGAGACCCAGTACTTC. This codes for CASSSARQGRETQYF.

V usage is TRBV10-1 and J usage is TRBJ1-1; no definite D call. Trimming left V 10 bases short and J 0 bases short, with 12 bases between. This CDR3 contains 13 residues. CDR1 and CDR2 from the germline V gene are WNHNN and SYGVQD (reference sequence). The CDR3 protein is CATKGSVNTEAFF. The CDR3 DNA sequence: TGCGCCACCAAGGGTTCGGTGAACACTGAAGCTTTCTTT.

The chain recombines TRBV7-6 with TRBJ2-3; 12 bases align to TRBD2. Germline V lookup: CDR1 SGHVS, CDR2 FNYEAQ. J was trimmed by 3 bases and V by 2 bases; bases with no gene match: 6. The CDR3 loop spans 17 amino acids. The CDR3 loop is CASSLNPSGRGTDTQYF. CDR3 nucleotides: TGTGCCAGCAGCTTAAATCCTAGCGGGAGGGGGACAGATACGCAGTATTTT.

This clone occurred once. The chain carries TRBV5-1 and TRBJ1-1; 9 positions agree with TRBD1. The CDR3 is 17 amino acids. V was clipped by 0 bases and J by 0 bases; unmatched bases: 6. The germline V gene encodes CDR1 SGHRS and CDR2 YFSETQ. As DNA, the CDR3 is TGCGCCAGCAGCTTGGGGTTCAACAGGGGGCTGAACACTGAAGCTTTCTTT. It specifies CASSLGFNRGLNTEAFF.

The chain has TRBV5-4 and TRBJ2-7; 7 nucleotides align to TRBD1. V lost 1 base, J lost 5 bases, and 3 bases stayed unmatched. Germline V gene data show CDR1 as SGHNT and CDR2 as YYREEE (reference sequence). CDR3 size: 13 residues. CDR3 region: CASSLRGGDEQYF. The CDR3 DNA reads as TGTGCCAGCAGCTTGCGAGGGGGCGACGAGCAGTACTTC.

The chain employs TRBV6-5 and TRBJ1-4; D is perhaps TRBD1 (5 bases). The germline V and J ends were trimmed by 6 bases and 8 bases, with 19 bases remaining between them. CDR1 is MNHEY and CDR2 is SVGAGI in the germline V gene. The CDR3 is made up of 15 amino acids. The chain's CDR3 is CASRGGTAAGEKLFF. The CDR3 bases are TGTGCCAGCAGGGGGGGGACTGCGGCGGGGGAAAAACTGTTTTTT.